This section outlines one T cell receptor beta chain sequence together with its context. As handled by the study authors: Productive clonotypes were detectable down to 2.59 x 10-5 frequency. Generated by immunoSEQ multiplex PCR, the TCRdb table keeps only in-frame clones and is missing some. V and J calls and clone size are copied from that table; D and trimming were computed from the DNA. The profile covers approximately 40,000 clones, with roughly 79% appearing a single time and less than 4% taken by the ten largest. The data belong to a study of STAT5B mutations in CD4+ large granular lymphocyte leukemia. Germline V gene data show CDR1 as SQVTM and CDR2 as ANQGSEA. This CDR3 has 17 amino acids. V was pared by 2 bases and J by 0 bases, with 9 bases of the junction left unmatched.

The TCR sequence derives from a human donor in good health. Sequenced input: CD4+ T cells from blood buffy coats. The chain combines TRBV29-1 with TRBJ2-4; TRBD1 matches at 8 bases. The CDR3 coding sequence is TGCAGCGTTGAATTTCCCGCAGGGGGCCCAGCCAAAAACATTCAGTACTTC. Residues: CSVEFPAGGPAKNIQYF.